The clone carrying this TCR beta chain occurred a few times. The CDR3 sequence is 15 residues long. V lost 0 bases and J lost 2, with 9 bases in between. Germline loops: CDR1 SEHNR, CDR2 FQNEAQ (reference sequence). TCRdb recomputed calls from the 5' RACE reads with MiXCR, one row per CDR3 protein. In the table there are 92,000 or so distinct CDR3 sequences, approximately 15% of which are singletons. These data belong to a study of T-cell memory formation after mild COVID-19. V is TRBV7-9 and J is TRBJ2-3; perhaps TRBD1 as D (6 bases). The sample was PBMCs or a T cell subset sorted from them (not recorded which). This clonotype was sampled from a man aged 18 to 35 who had mild COVID-19 (a few samples of this study predate the infection). Cell type and time point are not known. This chain's CDR3 is CASSLAGAYTDTQYF. In nucleotides, the CDR3 is TGTGCCAGCAGCTTAGCGGGGGCCTACACAGATACGCAGTATTTT.